This T cell receptor (beta chain) was captured by sequencing in a study of blood T cell repertoires in COVID-19. Whole-study context: T cells, B-cell-depleted T cells, or PBMCs provided the cDNA or gDNA that served as material.

Per the germline V gene, CDR1 is MNHEY and CDR2 is SVGEGT. CDR3 length: 14 amino acids. The germline V and J ends were trimmed by 5 bases and 2 bases, with 10 bases remaining between them. Sequencing used immunoSEQ multiplex PCR; TCRdb keeps in-frame clones, though not all of them. Here the sample spans 130,000 or so clones, 65% to 85% being singletons. The gene calls are TRBV6-2 or TRBV6-3 and TRBJ1-5; tentative D call: TRBD1 (6 bases). Input material: peripheral blood. This receptor was obtained from a young man with COVID-19, enrolled during active disease. CDR3 sequence reads: CASSTGLRNQPQHF. The CDR3 nucleotides read TGTGCCAGCAGTACAGGGTTGCGCAATCAGCCCCAGCATTTT.